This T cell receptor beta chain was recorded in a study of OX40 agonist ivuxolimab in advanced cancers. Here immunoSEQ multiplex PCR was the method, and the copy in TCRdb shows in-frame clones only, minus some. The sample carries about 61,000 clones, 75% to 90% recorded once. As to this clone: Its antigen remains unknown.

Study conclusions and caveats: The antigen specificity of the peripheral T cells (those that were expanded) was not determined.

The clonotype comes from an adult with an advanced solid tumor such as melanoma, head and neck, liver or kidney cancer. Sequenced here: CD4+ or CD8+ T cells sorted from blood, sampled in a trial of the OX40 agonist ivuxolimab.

CDR3 region: CASTGDSNEKLFF. The DNA of the CDR3 is TGTGCCTCGACGGGGGACAGTAATGAAAAACTGTTTTTT. The V and J genes are TRBV9 and TRBJ1-4; 7 nucleotides agree with TRBD1. This CDR3 has 13 residues. Germline V lookup: CDR1 SGDLS, CDR2 YYNGEE. V lost 10 bases to trimming and J lost 4 bases; unmatched junction nucleotides: 7.